The 19 T cell receptor beta chains below were found in one sample sequenced in a study of blood T cells in healthy people across ages (dated by TCRdb to the mid-2010s). The method behind the library was 5' RACE. The sequencer was an Illumina HiSeq 2500. A second roughly 7 to 11 cycle PCR used a sample-barcoded 5' primer and a J-beta primer mix. TCRdb reworked the public reads: Q25 trimming with fastp, MiXCR clone assembly, productive beta chains retained. Rows with a matching CDR3 protein are joined into one entry that keeps the most common DNA and genes. The sample has about 1.6 million distinct CDR3 sequences on record, roughly 32% of them singletons. The biggest ten clones account for 11% of the sample. Sequencing was done on a sample of blood. Receptor source: a woman in her 30s in good health.

The V call is TRBV4-2, the J call TRBJ2-1; 12 bases are a match to TRBD2. V lost 0 bases, J lost 8 bases, and 5 bases stayed unmatched. The CDR3 has 16 amino acids. CDR1 LGHNA and CDR2 YNFKEQ come from the germline V gene. CDR3 coding DNA: TGTGCCAGCAGCCAAGAAGCTAGCGGGAGGGCACATGAGCAGTTCTTC. This sequence encodes CASSQEASGRAHEQFF.

V is TRBV21-1 and J is TRBJ2-5. TRBV21-1 is a known pseudogene. This CDR3 contains 15 residues. In nucleotides, the CDR3 is TGTGCCAGCAGCAAAAGGCCTGGTTCCCAAGAGACCCAGTACTTC. Its protein is CASSKRPGSQETQYF.

This clonotype was recorded many times. The chain couples TRBV3-1 to TRBJ1-1; D ambiguous. CDR1 is LGHDT and CDR2 is YNNKEL in the germline V gene (reference sequence). Trimming stripped 1 base from V and 0 bases from J, with 6 bases between. This CDR3 spans 14 amino acids. The CDR3 loop is CASSQGGLNTEAFF. CDR3 sequence (DNA): TGTGCCAGCAGCCAAGGAGGATTGAACACTGAAGCTTTCTTT. Supplemented by reference TRBV3-1 and TRBJ1-1, the full variable domain reads DTAVSQTPKYLVTQMGNDKSIKCEQNLGHDTMYWYKQDSKKFLKIMFSYNNKELIINETVPNRFSPKSPDKAHLNLHINSLELGDSAVYFCASSQGGLNTEAFFGQGTRLTVV.

This clonotype has only a few counts. V and J are TRBV28 and TRBJ1-2; D is uncertain. V lost 7 bases, J lost 3 bases, and 9 bases lay in between. The germline V gene encodes CDR1 MDHEN and CDR2 SYDVKM. The CDR3 is 12 residues long. The CDR3 region is CASTFLDYGYTF. The CDR3 nucleotides read TGTGCCAGCACCTTCCTCGACTATGGCTACACCTTC.

A word on this clonotype: This may come from a read error, since a much larger clone is one base off. The rearrangement links TRBV4-1 to TRBJ2-5; D remains unclear. This CDR3 spans 14 amino acids. Trimming pared 3 bases from V and 4 bases from J, leaving 12 bases between. Germline V gene sequence: CDR1 MGHRA, CDR2 YSYEKL. CDR3 in DNA: TGCGCCAGCAGCCAGTTAGTCTTTCGAGAGACCCAGTACTTC. It yields the protein CASSQLVFRETQYF.

The rearrangement uses TRBV20-1 and TRBJ2-1, with TRBD2 identical over 9 bases. V lost 3 bases and J lost 5; bases outside the gene matches: 5. The CDR3 extends over 14 amino acids. Germline-derived CDR1 and CDR2 are DFQATT and SNEGSKA (reference sequence). The CDR3 reads CSASFSGRDNEQFF. The CDR3 nucleotides read TGCAGTGCTAGTTTTAGCGGGAGAGACAATGAGCAGTTCTTC.

V is TRBV20-1 and J is TRBJ2-7, with no clear D. Deletions cut 4 bases from V and 3 bases from J, with 13 bases between. In germline, CDR1 is DFQATT, CDR2 SNEGSKA (reference sequence). This CDR3 is 13 amino acids long. In DNA, the CDR3 is TGCAGTGCTACGGACCTCCGTGACTACGAGCAGTACTTC. Amino acid sequence: CSATDLRDYEQYF.

V gene TRBV30 combines with J gene TRBJ2-6, with D possibly being TRBD1 or TRBD2 (5 bases each). The CDR3 has 16 amino acids. The germline V and J ends were trimmed by 2 bases and 0 bases, with 11 bases remaining between them. Germline CDR1 and CDR2: GTSNPN and SVGIG (reference sequence). Written as DNA, the CDR3 is TGTGCCTGGAGTACGGGACCTATCTCTGGGGCCAACGTCCTGACTTTC. Residues: CAWSTGPISGANVLTF. The whole variable domain, filled in from reference TRBV30 and TRBJ2-6, reads SQTIHQWPATLVQPVGSPLSLECTVEGTSNPNLYWYRQAAGRGLQLLFYSVGIGQISSEVPQNLSASRPQDRQFILSSKKLLLSDSGFYLCAWSTGPISGANVLTFGAGSRLTVL.

This clonotype was detected only once. This chain joins TRBV20-1 and TRBJ2-7; 7 bases agree with TRBD1. This CDR3 has 13 residues. The trim removed 3 bases at V and 2 bases at J, leaving 4 bases unmatched. CDR1 DFQATT and CDR2 SNEGSKA come from the germline V gene (reference sequence). The CDR3: CSASDRVPYEQYF. The CDR3 DNA sequence: TGCAGTGCTAGTGACAGGGTCCCCTACGAGCAGTACTTC.

This clonotype was detected a few times. The rearrangement joins TRBV4-2 to TRBJ1-5; D not certain. V was shortened by 0 bases and J by 0 bases, with 6 bases between the two germline ends. The CDR3 consists of 15 residues. CDR1 and CDR2 from the germline V gene are LGHNA and YNFKEQ. This CDR3 reads CASSQDGNSNQPQHF. In nucleotides, the CDR3 is TGTGCCAGCAGCCAAGACGGTAATAGCAATCAGCCCCAGCATTTT.

In its sample, this clonotype was seen a few times. CDR3: CANPHGYTF. The CDR3 nucleotides read TGTGCCAACCCTCATGGCTACACCTTC. The rearrangement links TRBV6-6 to TRBJ1-2; D is unresolved. From germline, CDR1 is MNHNY and CDR2 SVGAGI (reference sequence). CDR3 length: 9 amino acids. Deletions cut 10 bases from V and 6 bases from J, with 6 bases between.

The gene calls are TRBV20-1 and TRBJ2-1; TRBD2 aligns across 7 bases. Losses at the gene ends were 3 bases for V and 4 bases for J; bases not matched to a gene: 6. The CDR3 has 14 residues. The germline V gene has CDR1 DFQATT and CDR2 SNEGSKA (reference sequence). Here the CDR3 reads CSASGGDGYNEQFF. Written as DNA, the CDR3 is TGCAGTGCTAGTGGGGGGGACGGATACAATGAGCAGTTCTTC.

This clonotype has a handful of counts. This sequence joins TRBV7-8 and TRBJ2-5; 12 bases align to TRBD2. This CDR3 has 16 residues. V trimming: 3 bases; J trimming: 5 bases; junction bases outside the gene matches: 7. Germline CDR1 SGHVS, CDR2 FQNEAQ. CDR3: CASSFQTSGGGETQYF. The CDR3 coding sequence is TGTGCCAGCAGCTTTCAGACTAGCGGGGGAGGTGAGACCCAGTACTTC.

This clonotype was counted a single time. V and J are TRBV6-1 and TRBJ2-1, with 10 bases lining up with TRBD2. The germline V gene has CDR1 MNHNS and CDR2 SASEGT. Germline trimming cut 6 bases from V and 7 bases from J; bases unmatched to any gene: 15. The CDR3 loop spans 17 amino acids. The CDR3 DNA reads TGTGCCAGCAGGACCCCTTTGGGAGCGGGAGGGCCTAATGAGCAGTTCTTC. Amino acids: CASRTPLGAGGPNEQFF.

This clonotype was counted only a few times. For the CDR3, the DNA is TGCAGTGCTGCCACCATCGGGACCCCTAGGGGGCTGTTTTTT. It specifies CSAATIGTPRGLFF. This rearrangement joins TRBV20-1 to TRBJ2-2, with D perhaps given as TRBD1 or TRBD2 (5 bases each). Germline V gene lookup returns CDR1 DFQATT and CDR2 SNEGSKA (reference sequence). Deletions cut 5 bases from V and 13 bases from J, with 23 bases between. The CDR3 runs 14 residues.

This clonotype was found a few times. The chain joins TRBV20-1 to TRBJ2-7; 8 bases fit TRBD1. CDR1 and CDR2 (germline): DFQATT, SNEGSKA (reference sequence). V lost 5 bases, J lost 4 bases, and 7 bases stayed unmatched. This CDR3 is 13 amino acids long. DNA of the CDR3: TGCAGTGCTGCAGGGGGCGAGCCTTACGAGCAGTACTTC. This gives the protein CSAAGGEPYEQYF.

The CDR3 DNA follows: TGTGCCACCCGCGGTAGCGGTACCTACGAGCAGTACTTC. Amino acids: CATRGSGTYEQYF. V usage is TRBV24-1 and J usage is TRBJ2-7, with D possibly TRBD2 on 6 matching bases. Germline assignment: CDR1 KGHDR and CDR2 SFDVKD. The CDR3 contains 13 residues. Trimming shortened V by 9 bases and J by 2 bases, and 13 bases separated the two germline ends.

The V and J genes are TRBV5-1 and TRBJ1-1, with unresolved D. Germline V gene lookup returns CDR1 SGHRS and CDR2 YFSETQ. V shed 5 bases and J shed 6 bases, with 14 bases lying between them. The CDR3 runs 13 residues. CDR3 in amino acids: CASSLYGAAEAFF. CDR3 DNA: TGCGCCAGCAGTCTGTACGGCGCCGCTGAAGCTTTCTTT.

This clonotype has at least ten counts. This rearrangement joins TRBV20-1 to TRBJ2-5, with D unresolved. The ends were cut back, 3 bases at V and 1 base at J, with 15 bases in the middle. Germline assignment: CDR1 DFQATT and CDR2 SNEGSKA (reference sequence). The CDR3 consists of 15 residues. The CDR3 loop reads CSAREIGWPQETQYF. DNA for the CDR3: TGCAGTGCTAGGGAGATCGGGTGGCCCCAAGAGACCCAGTACTTC.